The 7 T cell receptor beta chains below come from one sample, sequenced in a study of T cell repertoires in cytomegalovirus infection. Which antigens these TCRs recognize remains unknown. Each CDR3 protein gets one entry after TCRdb re-called the reads with MiXCR. Found here are 640,000 or so distinct CDR3 sequences, about 33% of them singletons; the top ten hold 18%. The sequences come from cultured PBMCs, collected from culture after CMV antigen stimulation. The receptors stem from a human donor in good health (CMV status not recorded). Some clones in this sample may be carry-over from other donors' samples.

This clonotype was counted at least ten times. The gene calls are TRBV7-2 and TRBJ2-5; D possibly matches TRBD1 or TRBD2 (5 bases each). CDR3 size: 16 residues. V lost 4 bases and J 2 bases, leaving 17 bases between the germline ends. Germline V gives CDR1 SGHTA, CDR2 FQGNSA. The CDR3 is CASSSSGWGNQETQYF. In DNA, the CDR3 is TGTGCCAGCAGCTCGTCAGGGTGGGGGAATCAAGAGACCCAGTACTTC.

In this sample, this clonotype turned up many times. V gene TRBV7-2 combines with J gene TRBJ2-1; 7 bases line up with TRBD1. V gave up 0 bases and J gave up 2 bases; unmatched junction bases: 10. This CDR3 contains 18 residues. Germline V gene sequence: CDR1 SGHTA, CDR2 FQGNSA. CDR3 amino acids: CASSLAGRQGVAYNEQFF. The CDR3 DNA reads as TGTGCCAGCAGCTTAGCAGGTCGACAGGGAGTGGCCTACAATGAGCAGTTCTTC.

The V call is TRBV4-2, the J call TRBJ2-2; D is ambiguous. Trimming cost V 3 bases and J 6 bases, with 11 bases left between them. This CDR3 region has 14 residues. Germline V gene sequence: CDR1 LGHNA, CDR2 YNFKEQ. This CDR3 is CASSQGFGSGELFF. CDR3 bases: TGTGCCAGCAGCCAGGGTTTTGGATCCGGGGAGCTGTTTTTT.

This clonotype was observed at least ten times. The chain combines TRBV7-2 with TRBJ1-2; D is unclear. The V end was cut by 8 bases, the J end by 8 bases, with 15 bases between. The CDR3 is made up of 12 amino acids. The germline V gene has CDR1 SGHTA and CDR2 FQGNSA. CDR3 in amino acids: CASVTAHEGYTF. The CDR3 DNA reads as TGTGCCAGCGTCACAGCCCATGAGGGCTACACCTTC.

The V and J genes are TRBV7-9 and TRBJ1-6; D perhaps matches TRBD1 (5 bases). Germline V gene lookup returns CDR1 SEHNR and CDR2 FQNEAQ (reference sequence). This CDR3 contains 15 residues. V lost 7 bases to trimming and J lost 5 bases, with 15 bases between them. CDR3 in amino acids: CASTRSGRDNSPLHF. The CDR3 bases are TGTGCCAGCACCAGATCGGGCAGGGATAATTCACCCCTCCACTTT.

The rearrangement joins TRBV4-1 to TRBJ2-1; D tentatively fits TRBD1 or TRBD2 (6 bases each). Trimming cost V 4 bases and J 5 bases, with 21 bases left between them. The CDR3 consists of 17 residues. In germline, CDR1 is MGHRA, CDR2 YSYEKL. The DNA of the CDR3 is TGCGCCAGCAGCCCTGGACCTCCTCGCGGGACAAACAATGAGCAGTTCTTC. As protein: CASSPGPPRGTNNEQFF.

This clonotype was found a few times. The chain has TRBV7-2 and TRBJ1-6; D uncertain. Germline V gene sequence: CDR1 SGHTA, CDR2 FQGNSA. The CDR3 consists of 15 residues. V was clipped by 5 bases and J by 2 bases, with 10 bases between them. Written as DNA, the CDR3 is TGTGCCAGCAGCCAACGGCTCCCCTATAATTCACCCCTCCACTTT. Translating it yields CASSQRLPYNSPLHF.